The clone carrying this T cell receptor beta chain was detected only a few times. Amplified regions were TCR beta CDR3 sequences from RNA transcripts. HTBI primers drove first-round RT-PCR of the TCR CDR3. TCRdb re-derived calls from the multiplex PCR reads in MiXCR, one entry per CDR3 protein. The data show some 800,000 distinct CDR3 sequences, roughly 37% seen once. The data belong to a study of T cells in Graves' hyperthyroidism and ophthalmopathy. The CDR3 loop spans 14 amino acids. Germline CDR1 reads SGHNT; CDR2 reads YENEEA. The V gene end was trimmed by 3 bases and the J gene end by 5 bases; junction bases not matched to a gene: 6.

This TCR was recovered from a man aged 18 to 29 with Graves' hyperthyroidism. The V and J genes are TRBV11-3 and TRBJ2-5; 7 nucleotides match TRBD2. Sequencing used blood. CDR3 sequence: CASSLTSAGETQYF. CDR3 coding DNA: TGTGCCAGCAGCTTGACCTCAGCGGGGGAGACCCAGTACTTC. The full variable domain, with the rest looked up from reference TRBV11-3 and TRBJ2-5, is EAGVVQSPRYKIIEKKQPVAFWCNPISGHNTLYWYLQNLGQGPELLIRYENEEAVDDSQLPKDRFSAERLKGVDSTLKIQPAELGDSAVYLCASSLTSAGETQYFGPGTRLLVL.